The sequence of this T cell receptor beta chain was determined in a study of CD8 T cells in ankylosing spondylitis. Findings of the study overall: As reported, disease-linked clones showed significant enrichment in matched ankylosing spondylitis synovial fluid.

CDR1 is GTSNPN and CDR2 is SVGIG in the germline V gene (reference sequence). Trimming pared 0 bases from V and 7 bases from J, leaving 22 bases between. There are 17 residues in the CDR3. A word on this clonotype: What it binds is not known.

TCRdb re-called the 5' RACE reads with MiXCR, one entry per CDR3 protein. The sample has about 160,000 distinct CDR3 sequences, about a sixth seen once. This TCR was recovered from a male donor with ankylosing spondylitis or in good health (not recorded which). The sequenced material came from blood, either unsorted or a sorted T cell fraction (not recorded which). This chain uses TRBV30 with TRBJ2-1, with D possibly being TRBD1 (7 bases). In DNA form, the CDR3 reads TGTGCCTGGAGTGTAACCAGGGGGGCTGGGTGGATGAATGAGCAGTTCTTC. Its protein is CAWSVTRGAGWMNEQFF.